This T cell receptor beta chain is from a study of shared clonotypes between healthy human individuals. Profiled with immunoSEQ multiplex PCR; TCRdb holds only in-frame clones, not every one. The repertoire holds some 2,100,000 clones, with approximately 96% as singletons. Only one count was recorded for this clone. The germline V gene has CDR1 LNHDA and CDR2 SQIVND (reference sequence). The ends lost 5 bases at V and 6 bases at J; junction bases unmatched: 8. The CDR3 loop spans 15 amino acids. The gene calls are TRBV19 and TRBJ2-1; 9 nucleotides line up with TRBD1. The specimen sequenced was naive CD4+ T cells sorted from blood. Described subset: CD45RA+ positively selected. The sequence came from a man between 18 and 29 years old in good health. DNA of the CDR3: TGTGCCAGTAGTCTCCCGGGACAGGGCAGCAATGAGCAGTTCTTC. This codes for CASSLPGQGSNEQFF.